A single sample gave rise to the 5 T cell receptor beta chains below, sequenced in a study of CD8 T cells in Susac syndrome. RNA totalling about 0.45 to 1 ug underwent reverse transcription with random hexamers. One entry per CDR3 protein results from TCRdb running MiXCR on the immunoSEQ multiplex PCR reads. Among some 300,000 distinct CDR3 sequences listed, about nine tenths were seen once. The sequenced material came from CD8+ T cells from PBMCs. Source of these receptors: a human donor with multiple sclerosis.

The chain carries TRBV27 and TRBJ1-2; D ambiguous. This CDR3 is 14 amino acids long. The germline CDR1 and CDR2 sequences are MNHEY and SMNVEV (reference sequence). The V end was cut by 3 bases, the J end by 8 bases, with 16 bases between. CDR3 bases: TGTGCCAGCAGTTTTACGGGTCTCCTTGGGGGCTACACCTTC. Protein sequence: CASSFTGLLGGYTF.

The V gene is TRBV30, the J gene TRBJ2-1, with D perhaps assigned TRBD1 or TRBD2 (5 bases each). The germline V and J ends were trimmed by 1 base and 7 bases, with 14 bases remaining between them. The CDR3 totals 14 residues. Germline loops: CDR1 GTSNPN, CDR2 SVGIG (reference sequence). The DNA of the CDR3 is TGTGCCTGGAGTGCGCCTTGGGGGTTGAATGAGCAGTTCTTC. This encodes CAWSAPWGLNEQFF.

This clonotype appeared once. The chain links TRBV6-5 to TRBJ1-5, with 7 bases fitting TRBD1. This CDR3 spans 14 amino acids. Unmatched junction bases numbered 7, after V lost 6 bases and J lost 5 bases. Germline V gene data show CDR1 as MNHEY and CDR2 as SVGAGI. The CDR3 nucleotides read TGTGCCAGCAGCCGACAGGGCGGGTATCAGCCCCAGCATTTT. The encoded protein is CASSRQGGYQPQHF.

The chain uses TRBV25-1 and TRBJ2-3, with 11 bases lining up with TRBD2. V was clipped by 5 bases and J by 5 bases; unmatched bases: 12. This CDR3 is built from 17 residues. The germline V gene has CDR1 MGHDK and CDR2 SYGVNS. DNA for the CDR3: TGTGCCAGCAGTACTCCGGAGGGTCTAGCGGGAGGAGATACGCAGTATTTT. Its protein product is CASSTPEGLAGGDTQYF.

The chain uses TRBV28 and TRBJ1-1, with 9 positions matching TRBD1. V lost 1 base to trimming and J lost 5 bases; unmatched junction nucleotides: 5. Germline CDR1 is MDHEN and CDR2 is SYDVKM. This CDR3 has 15 residues. CDR3: CASSLSDRGDTEAFF. The CDR3, as DNA: TGTGCCAGCAGTTTATCTGACAGGGGGGATACTGAAGCTTTCTTT.